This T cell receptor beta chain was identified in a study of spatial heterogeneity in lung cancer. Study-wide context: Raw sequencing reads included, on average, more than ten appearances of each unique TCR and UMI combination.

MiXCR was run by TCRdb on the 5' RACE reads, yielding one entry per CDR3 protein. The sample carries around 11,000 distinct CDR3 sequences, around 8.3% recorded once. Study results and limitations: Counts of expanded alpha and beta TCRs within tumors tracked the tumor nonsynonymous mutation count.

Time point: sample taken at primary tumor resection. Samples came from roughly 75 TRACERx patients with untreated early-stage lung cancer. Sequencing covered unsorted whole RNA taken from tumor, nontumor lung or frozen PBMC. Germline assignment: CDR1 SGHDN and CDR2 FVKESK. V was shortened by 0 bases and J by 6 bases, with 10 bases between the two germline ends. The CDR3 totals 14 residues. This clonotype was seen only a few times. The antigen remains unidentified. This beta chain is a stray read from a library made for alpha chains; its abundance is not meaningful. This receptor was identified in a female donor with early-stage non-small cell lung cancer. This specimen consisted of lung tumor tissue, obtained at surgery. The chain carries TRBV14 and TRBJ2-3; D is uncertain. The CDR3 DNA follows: TGTGCCAGCAGCCAAGATAATTTCCCGGATACGCAGTATTTT. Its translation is CASSQDNFPDTQYF.